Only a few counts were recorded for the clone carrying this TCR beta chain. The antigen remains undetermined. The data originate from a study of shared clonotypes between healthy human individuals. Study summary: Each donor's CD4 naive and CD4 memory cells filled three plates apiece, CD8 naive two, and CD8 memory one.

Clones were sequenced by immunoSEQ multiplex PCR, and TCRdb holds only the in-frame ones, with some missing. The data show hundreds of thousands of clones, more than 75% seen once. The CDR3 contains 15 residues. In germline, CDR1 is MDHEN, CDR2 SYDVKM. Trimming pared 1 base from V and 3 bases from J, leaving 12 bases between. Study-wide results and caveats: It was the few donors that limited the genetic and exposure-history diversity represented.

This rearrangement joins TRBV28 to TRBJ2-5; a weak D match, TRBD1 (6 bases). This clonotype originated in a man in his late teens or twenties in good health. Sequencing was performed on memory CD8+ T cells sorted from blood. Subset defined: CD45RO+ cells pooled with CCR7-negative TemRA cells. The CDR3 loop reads CASSLSRQEKETQYF. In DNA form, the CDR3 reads TGTGCCAGCAGTTTATCGAGACAGGAAAAAGAGACCCAGTACTTC.